The 29 T cell receptor beta chains below were found in one sample sequenced in a study of T cells in Graves' hyperthyroidism and ophthalmopathy. TCR beta CDR3 sequences were amplified from RNA transcripts. A set of HTBI primers served as the primers for a first-round RT-PCR of the TCR CDR3. TCRdb fed the multiplex PCR reads into MiXCR, producing one record per CDR3 protein. The sample has 550,000 to 650,000 distinct CDR3 sequences, around 15% seen once. The specimen sequenced was blood. These receptors came from a woman aged 40 to 50 with Graves' hyperthyroidism.

The rearrangement links TRBV12-5 to TRBJ1-4; 8 bases line up with TRBD1. Germline lookup yields CDR1 LGHNT and CDR2 FRNRAP. This CDR3 is 18 amino acids long. With 1 base clipped from V and 6 bases from J, the junction kept 13 bases outside the gene matches. The CDR3 DNA is TGTGCTAGTGGTTTGGCCAAGAAGACAGGGGATTGGGATGAAAAACTGTTTTTT. It specifies CASGLAKKTGDWDEKLFF.

Ten or more counts support this clonotype. The genes are TRBV3-1 and TRBJ2-5; tentatively, D is TRBD1 or TRBD2 (5 bases each). V lost 4 bases and J 4 bases, leaving 13 bases between the germline ends. This CDR3 has 14 amino acids. Germline assignment: CDR1 LGHDT and CDR2 YNNKEL (reference sequence). CDR3 in amino acids: CASSPSGRSETQYF. The CDR3 nucleotides are TGTGCCAGCAGCCCCTCGGGGCGTTCAGAGACCCAGTACTTC.

This clonotype was counted at least ten times. The rearrangement joins TRBV20-1 to TRBJ2-3, with D perhaps matching TRBD1 or TRBD2 (7 bases each). This CDR3 spans 13 amino acids. Germline V CDR1 and CDR2: DFQATT, SNEGSKA (reference sequence). V lost 5 bases to trimming and J lost 7 bases, with 16 bases between them. The CDR3 sequence: CSAWLADRNTQYF. The CDR3, as DNA: TGCAGTGCTTGGCTAGCGGACAGGAATACGCAGTATTTT.

The genes are TRBV19 and TRBJ1-6; 8 bases fit TRBD1. Germline lookup yields CDR1 LNHDA and CDR2 SQIVND (reference sequence). The V gene end was trimmed by 8 bases and the J gene end by 5 bases; junction bases not matched to a gene: 2. The CDR3 is 13 amino acids. The CDR3 spells CASGDRNNSPLHF. CDR3 sequence (DNA): TGTGCCAGTGGGGACAGGAATAATTCACCCCTCCACTTT.

This chain connects TRBV13 to TRBJ2-1; the match to TRBD2 covers 7 bases. The CDR3 totals 16 residues. The V and J ends lost 5 bases and 4 bases, in that order; junction bases with no gene match: 11. The germline CDR1 and CDR2 sequences are PRHDT and FYEKMQ (reference sequence). The CDR3 here is CASSPQTSGVYNEQFF. The CDR3 coding sequence is TGTGCCAGCAGCCCACAGACCAGCGGGGTTTACAATGAGCAGTTCTTC.

The chain has TRBV27 and TRBJ1-5; D is unresolved. The V and J ends lost 2 bases and 3 bases respectively, with 11 bases between them. Germline CDR1 reads MNHEY; CDR2 reads SMNVEV (reference sequence). The length of the CDR3 is 15 residues. CDR3 in amino acids: CASSLAGMNNQPQHF. In nucleotides, the CDR3 is TGTGCCAGCAGTTTAGCGGGGATGAACAATCAGCCCCAGCATTTT.

The V gene is TRBV28, the J gene TRBJ2-1, with TRBD1 matching 11 bases. Germline trimming cut 3 bases from V and 5 bases from J; bases unmatched to any gene: 6. Germline assignment: CDR1 MDHEN and CDR2 SYDVKM. The CDR3 spans 16 residues. The CDR3 here is CASSFPRTGGHNEQFF. In DNA form, the CDR3 reads TGTGCCAGCAGTTTTCCCCGGACAGGGGGCCACAATGAGCAGTTCTTC.

This clonotype was recorded at least ten times. This chain uses TRBV5-1 with TRBJ2-5; the match to TRBD2 covers 11 bases. CDR3 length: 15 residues. V lost 8 bases, J lost 1 base, and 7 bases stayed unmatched. Germline-derived CDR1 and CDR2 are SGHRS and YFSETQ. The CDR3 region is CASSPGLAVQETQYF. Written as DNA, the CDR3 is TGCGCCAGTTCGCCGGGACTAGCGGTCCAAGAGACCCAGTACTTC.

This clonotype has ten or more counts. The CDR3 nucleotides read TGTGCCTGGAGTTCTTCAGGGGTTGGTGAGCAGTTCTTC. It translates to CAWSSSGVGEQFF. The chain links TRBV30 to TRBJ2-1; tentatively, D is TRBD1 (6 bases). The CDR3 spans 13 residues. Germline V CDR1 and CDR2: GTSNPN, SVGIG (reference sequence). Trimming stripped 2 bases from V and 9 bases from J, with 14 bases between.

The chain couples TRBV28 to TRBJ1-5; 11 nucleotides match TRBD1. After removal of 4 bases from V and 3 bases from J, the junction contained 5 bases not matched to a gene. Germline CDR1 MDHEN, CDR2 SYDVKM. This CDR3 spans 16 amino acids. CDR3 protein: CASSSGQGAINQPQHF. The CDR3 region has the DNA TGTGCCAGCAGTTCCGGACAGGGGGCTATCAATCAGCCCCAGCATTTT. Filled out from reference TRBV28 and TRBJ1-5, the complete variable domain reads DVKVTQSSRYLVKRTGEKVFLECVQDMDHENMFWYRQDPGLGLRLIYFSYDVKMKEKGDIPEGYSVSREKKERFSLILESASTNQTSMYLCASSSGQGAINQPQHFGDGTRLSIL.

In its sample, this clonotype was seen a few times. The genes are TRBV5-8 and TRBJ2-3, with D possibly TRBD1 on 6 matching bases. Trimming cost V 4 bases and J 5 bases, with 11 bases left between them. Germline CDR1 is SGHTS and CDR2 is YDEGEE. The CDR3 spans 13 residues. The CDR3 region is CASSSGQIDTQYF. Written as DNA, the CDR3 is TGTGCCAGCAGCAGCGGACAGATAGATACGCAGTATTTT.

The rearrangement links TRBV24-1 to TRBJ2-1; 9 bases line up with TRBD1. The V gene end was trimmed by 1 base and the J gene end by 8 bases; junction bases not matched to a gene: 14. This CDR3 is 18 amino acids long. Germline-derived CDR1 and CDR2 are KGHDR and SFDVKD. The CDR3 region has the DNA TGTGCCACCAGTGATTTTACACCTTCCGGGACAGGGATCGATGAGCAGTTCTTC. Its protein product is CATSDFTPSGTGIDEQFF.

This clonotype was found many times. This may stem from a read error, because a much larger clone lies one nucleotide away. V usage is TRBV3-1 and J usage is TRBJ2-7; D remains ambiguous. Germline CDR1 LGHDT, CDR2 YNNKEL (reference sequence). Trimming removed 3 bases from V and 3 bases from J, with 6 bases in between. The CDR3 loop spans 12 amino acids. The DNA of the CDR3 is TGTGCCAGCAGCCACTGGGGCTACGAGCAGTACTTC. It translates to CASSHWGYEQYF.

The chain couples TRBV28 to TRBJ1-2; no reliable D call. The CDR3 extends over 13 amino acids. Trimming cost V 5 bases and J 7 bases, with 14 bases left between them. Looked up from germline, CDR1 is MDHEN and CDR2 is SYDVKM. The CDR3: CASSDTAPGGYTF. The CDR3 DNA sequence: TGTGCCAGCAGTGATACAGCTCCGGGTGGCTACACCTTC.

V and J are TRBV18 and TRBJ1-3, with 10 bases lining up with TRBD1. The CDR3 length is 16 residues. CDR1 and CDR2 from the germline V gene are KGHSH and LQKENI. Germline trimming cut 3 bases from V and 0 bases from J; bases unmatched to any gene: 2. CDR3 region: CASSPGQGHSGNTIYF. CDR3 nucleotides: TGTGCCAGCTCACCGGGACAGGGGCACTCTGGAAACACCATATATTTT.

This clonotype was recorded a few times. This rearrangement joins TRBV5-1 to TRBJ2-7, with 9 bases identical to TRBD2. The CDR3 extends over 17 amino acids. Trimming took 1 base from V and 2 from J; bases not matched to a gene: 10. Germline CDR1 is SGHRS and CDR2 is YFSETQ. CDR3 sequence reads: CASSLWVAGAQAYEQYF. The CDR3 DNA follows: TGCGCCAGCAGCTTGTGGGTAGCGGGAGCCCAAGCCTACGAGCAGTACTTC.

This chain uses TRBV7-2 with TRBJ1-2; D might be TRBD1 (5 bases). The germline CDR1 and CDR2 sequences are SGHTA and FQGNSA. V was shortened by 5 bases and J by 5 bases, with 18 bases between the two germline ends. The CDR3 totals 15 residues. This chain's CDR3 is CASSAYGTGPYGYTF. CDR3 in DNA: TGTGCCAGCAGCGCCTACGGAACAGGACCGTATGGCTACACCTTC.

The chain employs TRBV5-5 and TRBJ1-4; a possible D gene is TRBD1 (6 bases). This CDR3 is built from 14 residues. The ends were cut back, 4 bases at V and 6 bases at J, with 13 bases in the middle. Per the germline V gene, CDR1 is SGHKS and CDR2 is YYEKEE (reference sequence). CDR3 in DNA: TGTGCCAGCAGCCGGGACAAGCTATATGAAAAACTGTTTTTT. Amino acids: CASSRDKLYEKLFF.

A word on this clonotype: Since a much larger clone is just one base distant, this may be a read error. The chain uses TRBV7-2 and TRBJ2-1; 7 bases agree with TRBD1. V shed 5 bases and J 7 bases; nucleotides not matched to a gene: 8. Germline CDR1 and CDR2: SGHTA and FQGNSA. The CDR3 has 14 residues. As DNA, the CDR3 is TGTGCCAGCAGCCTAGACAGGGTGCTTAATGAGCAGTTCTTC. This codes for CASSLDRVLNEQFF.

The chain couples TRBV6-1 to TRBJ2-3; the D gene is possibly TRBD1 (6 bases). Germline assignment: CDR1 MNHNS and CDR2 SASEGT. The length of the CDR3 is 14 residues. Trimming pared 5 bases from V and 3 bases from J, leaving 12 bases between. CDR3 bases: TGTGCCAGCAGTACGGTCCAGGGGACAGATACGCAGTATTTT. Protein: CASSTVQGTDTQYF.

The gene calls are TRBV6-1 and TRBJ2-2, with D maybe TRBD1 (5 bases). V lost 7 bases and J lost 1, with 13 bases in between. There are 15 residues in the CDR3. CDR1 is MNHNS, CDR2 SASEGT, per germline. For the CDR3, the DNA is TGTGCCAGCAAATTGTCACAGGAGAACACCGGGGAGCTGTTTTTT. Protein: CASKLSQENTGELFF.

This clonotype occurred many times. In DNA form, the CDR3 reads TGTGCCAGCAAGCGCTCTCTCTACAATGAGCAGTTCTTC. It yields the protein CASKRSLYNEQFF. The chain is built from TRBV28 and TRBJ2-1; D not resolved. The CDR3 spans 13 residues. Germline loops: CDR1 MDHEN, CDR2 SYDVKM. The V end was cut by 7 bases, the J end by 3 bases, with 10 bases between.

This clonotype was seen ten or more times. This sequence joins TRBV28 and TRBJ2-2; 10 nucleotides align to TRBD1. CDR3 length equals 15 residues. V lost 6 bases and J lost 5; bases outside the gene matches: 6. Germline CDR1 MDHEN, CDR2 SYDVKM. The CDR3 loop reads CASRPGTGETGELFF. Written as DNA, the CDR3 is TGTGCCAGCAGGCCCGGGACAGGGGAGACCGGGGAGCTGTTTTTT.

This clonotype was recorded many times. J is TRBJ1-1 and V is TRBV18; TRBD1 might be the D (5 bases). The CDR3 sequence is 14 residues long. Trimming took 2 bases from V and 1 from J, leaving 8 bases between them. The germline gives CDR1 KGHSH, CDR2 LQKENI. The CDR3 reads CASSPKGQNTEAFF. CDR3 bases: TGTGCCAGCTCACCAAAGGGGCAGAACACTGAAGCTTTCTTT. The full variable domain, completed using reference TRBV18 and TRBJ1-1, is NAGVMQNPRHLVRRRGQEARLRCSPMKGHSHVYWYRQLPEEGLKFMVYLQKENIIDESGMPKERFSAEFPKEGPSILRIQQVVRGDSAAYFCASSPKGQNTEAFFGQGTRLTVV.

This clonotype was observed a handful of times. This sequence joins TRBV30 and TRBJ2-1; the D gene is possibly TRBD2 (5 bases). The CDR3 extends over 14 amino acids. V gave up 2 bases and J gave up 4 bases, with 12 bases separating them. The germline V gene encodes CDR1 GTSNPN and CDR2 SVGIG (reference sequence). CDR3 residues: CAWSPPGLYNEQFF. In DNA form, the CDR3 reads TGTGCCTGGAGTCCGCCCGGACTGTACAATGAGCAGTTCTTC.

The gene calls are TRBV6-1 and TRBJ2-7; D might be TRBD1 or TRBD2, each matching 5 bases. Deletions cut 5 bases from V and 0 bases from J, with 14 bases between. From germline, CDR1 is MNHNS and CDR2 SASEGT. The CDR3 length is 15 residues. CDR3 in DNA: TGTGCCAGCAGTTATACCGCCGGGACCTCCTACGAGCAGTACTTC. Amino acid sequence: CASSYTAGTSYEQYF.

This clonotype appeared many times. This rearrangement joins TRBV2 to TRBJ2-7; possibly TRBD1 or TRBD2 for D (6 bases each). CDR3 size: 13 residues. CDR1 and CDR2 (germline): SNHLY, FYNNEI. Trimming cost V 7 bases and J 2 bases, with 12 bases left between them. The CDR3 nucleotides read TGTGCCAGCACTGCGGGACAAACCTACGAGCAGTACTTC. Amino acid sequence: CASTAGQTYEQYF.

The chain recombines TRBV6-2 or TRBV6-3 with TRBJ2-7; 8 bases are a match to TRBD2. The trim removed 6 bases at V and 7 bases at J, leaving 14 bases unmatched. The length of the CDR3 is 15 residues. The germline V gene has CDR1 MNHEY and CDR2 SVGEGT. The CDR3 region has the DNA TGTGCCAGCAGCCTCCCGAGCGGGAGTTCTGGGGAGCAGTACTTC. This gives the protein CASSLPSGSSGEQYF.

The gene calls are TRBV28 and TRBJ1-2; 7 nucleotides agree with TRBD1. The germline V gene encodes CDR1 MDHEN and CDR2 SYDVKM. The V gene end was trimmed by 4 bases and the J gene end by 2 bases; junction bases not matched to a gene: 7. The CDR3 totals 15 residues. For the CDR3, the DNA is TGTGCCAGCAGTTACTCGAGGGACAGCAACTATGGCTACACCTTC. Its translation is CASSYSRDSNYGYTF.